This record concerns one TCR beta chain sequence. RNA, at about 0.45 to 1 ug, was reverse transcribed with random hexamers. MiXCR, run by TCRdb on the immunoSEQ multiplex PCR reads, gives a single entry per CDR3 protein. The data contain about 200,000 distinct CDR3 sequences, about 95% of them singletons. The data stem from a study of CD8 T cells in Susac syndrome. CDR1 is SGHTA, CDR2 FQGTGA, per germline. V trimming: 5 bases; J trimming: 8 bases; junction bases outside the gene matches: 15. The CDR3 runs 15 residues. The origin of this receptor is a human donor with multiple sclerosis. The rearrangement uses TRBV7-3 and TRBJ2-7, with TRBD1 identical over 7 bases. The sequenced material came from CD4+ T cells from PBMCs. The CDR3 spells CASSPSGQEGWKQYF. CDR3 nucleotides: TGTGCCAGCAGCCCCTCCGGACAGGAAGGTTGGAAGCAGTACTTC.